A single sample gave rise to the 20 T cell receptor beta chains below, sequenced in a study of tumor-infiltrating lymphocytes in primary liver carcinoma listed by TCRdb under 2017. For sequencing, an Illumina HiSeq 2500 was employed. TCRbeta-specific cDNA was reverse-transcribed from 500 ng total RNA using a constant-region primer and ProtoScript II reverse transcriptase. Construction of the TCRbeta libraries relied on three nested rounds of multiplex PCR, following a slightly modified ARM-PCR procedure. The first two PCR rounds used multiplex TRBV1-TRBV30 forward primers with a Cbeta reverse primer, each for about 9 cycles. TCRdb ran its own pipeline on the public reads, namely fastp trimming at Q25 and MiXCR clone calling, and kept in-frame beta chains. CDR3 protein sequences are deduplicated, and each keeps its most common genes and DNA. Recorded for this sample are more than 75,000 distinct CDR3 sequences; 72% of them occurred a single time. Around 19% of the sample is in the top ten clones.

Without any cell sorting, total RNA and DNA were co-extracted from approximately 20-30 mg of bulk tissue using the AllPrep DNA/RNA mini kit. Sequencing was carried out using liver tumor tissue from sampling region 1. The cell subset or site tag for this specimen amounts to: tumor region T1, superior pole. Source of these receptors: a man aged 40-49 years with primary liver carcinoma and hepatitis B virus infection.

For this clonotype: The junction shows a germline mismatch at one end, possibly a read error. The rearrangement joins TRBV4-2 to TRBJ2-2, with D tentatively TRBD2 (5 bases). The CDR3 spans 15 residues. The germline V gene encodes CDR1 LGHNA and CDR2 YNFKEQ. The CDR3, as DNA: TGTGCCAGTAGCCAAGATCTGGGAAACACCGGGGAGCCGTTTTTT. This translates into CASSQDLGNTGEPFF.

The chain has TRBV11-2 and TRBJ2-7; tentatively, D is TRBD2 (6 bases). Germline CDR1 SGHAT, CDR2 FQNNGV. This CDR3 has 15 amino acids. V lost 5 bases and J 11 bases, leaving 25 bases between the germline ends. CDR3 amino acids: CASSLGGILPYQKYF. In DNA, the CDR3 is TGTGCCAGCAGCCTCGGCGGGATTCTACCCTACCAGAAGTACTTC.

A few counts support this clonotype. One base away lies a much larger clone, so this may be a sequencing read error. The chain has TRBV30 and TRBJ2-7; 12 bases map to TRBD1. Looked up from germline, CDR1 is GTSNPN and CDR2 is SVGIG (reference sequence). The V and J ends lost 3 bases and 4 bases, in that order; junction bases with no gene match: 10. The CDR3 sequence is 16 residues long. The CDR3 here is CAWSARRDRGRYEQYF. As DNA, the CDR3 is TGTGCCTGGAGCGCCAGACGGGACAGGGGGCGTTACGAGCAGTACTTC.

Turning to this clonotype: A junction boundary mismatches the germline segment, possibly from a read error. This rearrangement joins TRBV29-1 to TRBJ1-1; no clear D. This CDR3 contains 11 residues. Looked up from germline, CDR1 is SQVTM and CDR2 is ANQGSEA. This chain's CDR3 is CSVPVNIEAFF. The CDR3 DNA is TGCAGCGTGCCAGTAAACATTGAAGCTTTCTTT.

This clonotype was counted ten times or more. The V and J genes are TRBV7-8 and TRBJ2-7; possibly TRBD1 for D (6 bases). The germline CDR1 and CDR2 sequences are SGHVS and FQNEAQ. This CDR3 is 15 amino acids long. V was trimmed by 5 bases and J by 5 bases, leaving 19 bases between them. The CDR3 reads CASSPRGDSLDEQYF. CDR3 DNA sequence: TGTGCCAGCAGCCCCAGGGGCGACTCTCTCGACGAGCAGTACTTC.

This clonotype has ten or more counts. The chain recombines TRBV6-5 with TRBJ2-7, with 9 positions matching TRBD2. Losses at the gene ends were 4 bases for V and 3 bases for J; bases not matched to a gene: 7. CDR3 length: 15 residues. Germline CDR1 reads MNHEY; CDR2 reads SVGAGI. The CDR3 nucleotides read TGTGCCAGCAGTTCACATAGCGGGAGTAACTACGAGCAGTACTTC. Amino acids: CASSSHSGSNYEQYF.

This clonotype was seen just once. The conserved closing phenylalanine or tryptophan is absent in this CDR3, likely reflecting a read error. This chain joins TRBV5-8 and TRBJ2-1, with 10 positions matching TRBD1. The germline V gene encodes CDR1 SGHTS and CDR2 YDEGEE. CDR3 length: 15 residues. Here the CDR3 DNA reads TGTACCAGCAGCTCCTGGACAGGGGGTTTCGATGAGCAGTTCTCC. The encoded protein is CTSSSWTGGFDEQFS.

Many counts were recorded for this clonotype. The chain combines TRBV30 with TRBJ1-3; D gene unclear. The CDR3 extends over 14 amino acids. Deletions cut 4 bases from V and 0 bases from J, with 10 bases between. The V gene's germline CDR1 is GTSNPN and CDR2 SVGIG (reference sequence). CDR3 in DNA: TGTGCCTGGATGAGGTCCGACTCTGGAAACACCATATATTTT. This sequence encodes CAWMRSDSGNTIYF.

A remark on this clonotype: Relative to the germline gene, one junction end is altered; a read error may explain this. Here the CDR3 reads CASNLQTVGTEAFF. For the CDR3, the DNA is TGCGCCAGCAACCTACAGACAGTGGGCACTGAAGCTTTCTTT. This chain uses TRBV11-2 with TRBJ1-1, with TRBD1 as a possible D gene (5 bases). The germline CDR1 and CDR2 sequences are SGHAT and FQNNGV. CDR3 length equals 14 residues.

On this clonotype itself: Germline is not matched at one junction end, which may reflect a read error. The chain is built from TRBV5-8 and TRBJ2-3; no clear D gene. Germline V CDR1 and CDR2: SGHTS, YDEGEE. The CDR3 runs 15 residues. As DNA, the CDR3 is TGTGCCGGCAGCTTTATTTCCATTAACACAGATACGCAGTATTTT. Translating it yields CAGSFISINTDTQYF.

The CDR3 coding sequence is TGTGCCAGCAGCCTTCAGGTGGCGGGTACGCAGTATTTT. Amino acids: CASSLQVAGTQYF. The chain links TRBV12-3 or TRBV12-4 to TRBJ2-3, with D possibly being TRBD2 (5 bases). The CDR3 length is 13 residues. Deletions cut 6 bases from V and 8 bases from J, with 15 bases between.

Comments on this clonotype: One end of the junction is discordant with germline, which a read error may explain. J is TRBJ2-7 and V is TRBV12-3 or TRBV12-4, with D unresolved. The CDR3 extends over 13 amino acids. The CDR3 coding sequence is TGTGCCAGCACACGATGGGAATACTACGAACAGTACTTC. This sequence encodes CASTRWEYYEQYF.

Concerning this clonotype: Germline and junction disagree at one end, which may indicate a read error. The chain employs TRBV10-2 and TRBJ1-4; D is ambiguous. CDR1 and CDR2 from the germline V gene are WSHSY and SAAADI. The CDR3 sequence is 14 residues long. CDR3 in DNA: TGCACCAGCAGTGAGACGGATTCTAATGAAAAGCTGTTTTTT. Translation gives CTSSETDSNEKLFF.

This chain uses TRBV4-2 with TRBJ1-6, with D maybe TRBD1 (6 bases). The CDR3 has 15 amino acids. Per the germline V gene, CDR1 is LGHNA and CDR2 is YNFKEQ. CDR3 amino acids: CISSRLDSEISPLHF. The CDR3 DNA is TGTATCAGCAGCCGCTTGGACAGTGAGATTTCACCCCTCCACTTT.

This clonotype was detected a few times. A read error is possible here, since a much larger clone lies one base away. This chain uses TRBV29-1 with TRBJ1-1, with unresolved D. CDR3 size: 12 residues. The germline gives CDR1 SQVTM, CDR2 ANQGSEA. CDR3 region: CSVGTLNTEASF. In DNA form, the CDR3 reads TGCAGCGTTGGGACCCTGAACACTGAAGCTTCCTTT.

This chain links TRBV10-2 with TRBJ2-1; D not resolved. Germline V gene lookup returns CDR1 WSHSY and CDR2 SAAADI. Trimming left V 7 bases short and J 2 bases short, with 12 bases between. The CDR3 is 14 amino acids. The CDR3: CASTGRAAYNEQFF. CDR3 DNA sequence: TGCGCCAGCACGGGTAGGGCAGCCTACAATGAGCAGTTCTTC.

This clonotype came up many times. The chain carries TRBV5-1 and TRBJ2-2; D is undetermined. In germline, CDR1 is SGHRS, CDR2 YFSETQ. CDR3 length: 12 amino acids. V was pared by 7 bases and J by 7 bases, with 11 bases between. This CDR3 is CASAMRLGELFF. The CDR3 region has the DNA TGCGCCAGCGCCATGAGACTCGGGGAGCTGTTTTTT.

In its sample, this clonotype was seen once. A read error may explain this, as a much larger clone is one base away. The J gene is TRBJ2-7, the V gene TRBV5-1; 10 bases are shared with TRBD2. The CDR3 has 14 residues. Germline CDR1 and CDR2: SGHRS and YFSETQ. Trimming cost V 4 bases and J 6 bases; bases outside gene matches: 7. CDR3 sequence: CASSPSGSISEQYF. CDR3 in DNA: TGCGCCAGCAGCCCTAGCGGGAGTATCAGCGAGCAGTACTTC.

For this clonotype: The germline gene is not matched at one end of the junction; a read error may be the cause. The chain employs TRBV11-2 and TRBJ2-1; D possibly corresponds to TRBD1 (6 bases). This CDR3 spans 13 amino acids. Germline-derived CDR1 and CDR2 are SGHAT and FQNNGV. The CDR3 coding sequence is TGTACCAGCAGCGCAGAAAGGGGGAGTGAGCAGCTCTTC. Encoded protein: CTSSAERGSEQLF.

This clonotype was picked up many times. The chain employs TRBV7-8 and TRBJ2-2, with 8 bases matching TRBD1. CDR3 length equals 16 residues. The V segment lost 2 bases and the J segment 5 bases; nucleotides outside the gene matches: 7. Germline V gene sequence: CDR1 SGHVS, CDR2 FQNEAQ. The DNA for the CDR3 is TGTGCCAGCAGCTTACAGGGGGCCTTTAGGACCGGGGAGCTGTTTTTT. Its protein product is CASSLQGAFRTGELFF. The complete variable domain, with remaining parts taken from reference TRBV7-8 and TRBJ2-2, reads GAGVSQSPRYKVAKRGQDVALRCDPISGHVSLFWYQQALGQGPEFLTYFQNEAQLDKSGLPSDRFFAERPEGSVSTLKIQRTQQEDSAVYLCASSLQGAFRTGELFFGEGSRLTVL.